Each of the 5 T cell receptor beta chains below was sequenced from the same sample in a study of blood T cell repertoires in COVID-19. The table came from immunoSEQ multiplex PCR; TCRdb's copy has only in-frame clones and leaves some out. The sample has approximately 240,000 clones, about 88% seen once; the top ten hold around 2.2%. The sequencing sample was made of peripheral blood. The receptor source for this set is a woman aged 40 to 50 who had recovered from COVID-19.

This rearrangement joins TRBV19 to TRBJ1-2; D possibly corresponds to TRBD1 (6 bases). Trimming stripped 7 bases from V and 7 bases from J, with 22 bases between. Germline assignment: CDR1 LNHDA and CDR2 SQIVND (reference sequence). This CDR3 is built from 15 residues. The CDR3 DNA follows: TGTGCCAGTACCGAGGGAGGGCGGGGGCCGCGTGGCTACACCTTC. Translated, it gives CASTEGGRGPRGYTF.

This clone was recorded only once. J is TRBJ2-3 and V is TRBV3-1 (or the pseudogene TRBV3-2); TRBD2 agrees at 9 bases. This CDR3 region has 19 residues. Germline trimming cut 4 bases from V and 0 bases from J; bases unmatched to any gene: 14. Germline V gene lookup returns CDR1 LGHDT and CDR2 YNNKEL (reference sequence). The CDR3 bases are TGTGCCAGCAGCCTACTCCTACGCGGGGGGGACTCTAGCACAGATACGCAGTATTTT. Translated: CASSLLLRGGDSSTDTQYF.

This clone was detected once. The junction shows a germline mismatch at one end, possibly a read error. This chain joins TRBV7-2 and TRBJ2-5, with 8 positions matching TRBD2. The CDR3 covers 16 residues. The germline CDR1 and CDR2 sequences are SGHTA and FQGNSA. The CDR3 sequence is CASSLVGAGVQQTQYF. The CDR3, as DNA: TGTGCCAGCAGCTTAGTAGGAGCGGGAGTCCAACAGACCCAGTACTTC.

A single count supports this clone. The chain carries TRBV3-1 (or the pseudogene TRBV3-2) and TRBJ2-3; TRBD2 matches at 8 bases. Germline CDR1 LGHDT, CDR2 YNNKEL (reference sequence). The CDR3 runs 17 residues. V lost 0 bases and J lost 1; bases outside the gene matches: 6. CDR3 sequence: CASSQDVASGRTDTQYF. The CDR3, as DNA: TGTGCCAGCAGCCAAGATGTGGCTAGCGGGCGCACAGATACGCAGTATTTT.

In its sample, this clone was seen a few times. This sequence joins TRBV7-9 and TRBJ2-7; D call uncertain. This CDR3 comprises 12 residues. Germline V gene sequence: CDR1 SEHNR, CDR2 FQNEAQ (reference sequence). V was clipped by 5 bases and J by 2 bases, with 7 bases between them. CDR3 loop: CASSAEPYEQYF. The CDR3 coding sequence is TGTGCCAGCAGCGCCGAGCCCTACGAGCAGTACTTC.